This TCR beta chain was sequenced during a study of blood T cell repertoires in COVID-19. The count of this clone is one. V lost 1 base and J 1 base, leaving 10 bases between the germline ends. This CDR3 is 15 amino acids long. Looked up from germline, CDR1 is LNHDA and CDR2 is SQIVND (reference sequence). Assay: immunoSEQ multiplex PCR; the TCRdb copy retains only in-frame clones and omits some. The sample shows some 190,000 clones, less than 85% of them seen only once. Sequencing was carried out using peripheral blood. The chain is built from TRBV19 and TRBJ1-1, with no clear D. This clonotype originated in a woman in her fifties or sixties with acute or convalescent COVID-19. CDR3 DNA sequence: TGTGCCAGTAGTATAGGCGGGATCCGGAACACTGAAGCTTTCTTT. Residues: CASSIGGIRNTEAFF.